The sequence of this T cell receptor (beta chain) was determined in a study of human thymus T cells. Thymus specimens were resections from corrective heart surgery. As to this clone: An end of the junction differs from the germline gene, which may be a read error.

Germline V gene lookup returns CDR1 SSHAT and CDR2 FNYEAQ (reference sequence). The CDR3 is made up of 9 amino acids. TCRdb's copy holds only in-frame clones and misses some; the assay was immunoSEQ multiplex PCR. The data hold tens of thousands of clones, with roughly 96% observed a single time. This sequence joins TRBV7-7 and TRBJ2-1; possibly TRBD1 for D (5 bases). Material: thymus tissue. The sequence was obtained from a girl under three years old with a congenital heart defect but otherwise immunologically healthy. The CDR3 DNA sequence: TGTGCTAGCAGGGTAGTGCAGTTCTTC. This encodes CASRVVQFF.